A selection of T cell receptor beta chains follows, all from one sample in a study of blood T cell repertoires in COVID-19. Profiled with immunoSEQ multiplex PCR; TCRdb holds only in-frame clones, not every one. This sample yields about 130,000 clones, of which roughly 72% are seen a single time; about 10% belongs to the top ten. Sequencing was done on a sample of peripheral blood. The receptors shown here come from a human donor in a cohort sampled during active COVID-19. The CDR3 runs from the conserved cysteine through the conserved F or W. Fields, in order: V gene, J gene, clone size, D gene, CDR3 protein, CDR3 DNA. D genes are given only for firm matches. Clone size appears in some rows only: once, few, many, or a class for an expanded clone.

V: TRBV15
J: TRBJ2-7
size: NA
D: TRBD2
CDR3: CATSRGLAGGRDEQYF
DNA: TGTGCCACCAGCAGGGGACTAGCGGGGGGGAGAGACGAGCAGTACTTC

V: TRBV10-1
J: TRBJ2-1
size: once
D: NA
CDR3: CASSAILTTGTEKRNEQFF
DNA: TGCGCCAGTTCCGCCATACTGACTACCGGGACTGAAAAGAGGAATGAGCAGTTCTTC

V: TRBV25-1
J: TRBJ1-5
size: NA
D: NA
CDR3: CASSELAWSQPQHF
DNA: TGTGCCAGCAGTGAATTGGCATGGAGCCAGCCCCAGCATTTT

V: TRBV5-6
J: TRBJ1-5
size: NA
D: TRBD1
CDR3: CASSLGQGYQPQHF
DNA: TGTGCCAGCAGCTTGGGACAGGGATATCAGCCCCAGCATTTT

V: TRBV5-6
J: TRBJ1-1
size: NA
D: NA
CDR3: CASAWTGGTGPNTEAFF
DNA: TGTGCCAGCGCGTGGACGGGGGGCACGGGCCCGAACACTGAAGCTTTCTTT

V: TRBV5-4
J: TRBJ1-2
size: NA
D: NA
CDR3: CAIRTDTYGYTF
DNA: TGTGCCATCCGGACAGATACATATGGCTACACCTTC

V: TRBV10-3
J: TRBJ1-1
size: once
D: TRBD1
CDR3: CAISGGDREDTEAFF
DNA: TGTGCCATCAGCGGGGGGGACAGGGAGGACACTGAAGCTTTCTTT

V: TRBV5-1
J: TRBJ2-7
size: NA
D: NA
CDR3: CASSLSGGVYEQYF
DNA: TGCGCCAGCAGCTTGTCCGGCGGCGTCTACGAGCAGTACTTC

V: TRBV7-9
J: TRBJ2-3
size: NA
D: NA
CDR3: CASSVSGPLGNTQYF
DNA: TGTGCCAGCAGCGTCAGCGGCCCACTCGGGAATACGCAGTATTTT

V: TRBV25-1
J: TRBJ2-1
size: NA
D: TRBD1
CDR3: CATARTGPIYNEQFF
DNA: TGTGCCACCGCGCGGACAGGTCCTATCTACAATGAGCAGTTCTTC

V: TRBV19
J: TRBJ2-1
size: NA
D: TRBD2
CDR3: CASSRGLYNEQFF
DNA: TGTGCCAGTTCGCGGGGACTATACAATGAGCAGTTCTTC

V: TRBV24-1
J: TRBJ1-5
size: NA
D: TRBD1
CDR3: CATSDPADREHNQPQHF
DNA: TGTGCCACCAGTGATCCCGCCGACAGGGAACACAATCAGCCCCAGCATTTT

V: TRBV5-1
J: TRBJ2-7
size: NA
D: TRBD2
CDR3: CASSLAGSSGTSSYEQYF
DNA: TGCGCCAGCAGCTTGGCCGGGTCTAGCGGGACGAGCTCCTACGAGCAGTACTTC

V: TRBV5-6
J: TRBJ2-3
size: NA
D: NA
CDR3: CASSLYGRRSTAQYF
DNA: TGTGCCAGCAGCTTGTACGGTAGGAGGAGTACTGCGCAGTATTTT

V: TRBV7-9
J: TRBJ2-1
size: NA
D: NA
CDR3: CASSLLPRGDFNEQFF
DNA: TGTGCCAGCAGCTTACTACCCAGGGGGGATTTCAATGAGCAGTTCTTC

V: TRBV19
J: TRBJ2-5
size: NA
D: TRBD2
CDR3: CASSAGTSGQGETQYF
DNA: TGTGCCAGTAGTGCCGGGACTAGCGGGCAGGGAGAGACCCAGTACTTC

V: TRBV21-1
J: TRBJ2-3
size: NA
D: NA
CDR3: CASSISGLSTDTQYF
DNA: TGTGCCAGCAGCATCTCGGGACTTAGCACAGATACGCAGTATTTT

V: TRBV30
J: TRBJ1-1
size: NA
D: NA
CDR3: CAWSLRRSTSTEAFF
DNA: TGTGCCTGGAGTCTTAGACGGAGCACCAGCACTGAAGCTTTCTTT

V: TRBV19
J: TRBJ1-1
size: NA
D: NA
CDR3: CASSGPTGRVTEAFF
DNA: TGTGCCAGTAGTGGCCCGACGGGGAGGGTCACTGAAGCTTTCTTT

V: TRBV5-1
J: TRBJ2-5
size: NA
D: NA
CDR3: CASSLQGASGGETQYF
DNA: TGCGCCAGCAGCTTACAGGGGGCTAGCGGGGGAGAGACCCAGTACTTC